These 2 T cell receptor beta chains originate from one sample sequenced in a study of blood T cell repertoires in COVID-19 (dated by TCRdb to about 2020). The method was the immunoSEQ multiplex PCR assay. TCRdb took over this immuneACCESS table, retaining in-frame rearrangements with V and J assigned. Such tables are incomplete; in checked studies, under half of the missing clones stem from an unresolved V gene, and the remainder is unexplained. The sample table lists over 200,000 clones, nearly 90% of them with a count of one. Roughly 12% of the sample goes to the ten largest clones. Sequencing was performed on peripheral blood. These TCRs come from a young woman who had recovered from COVID-19.

The chain recombines TRBV18 with TRBJ2-5, with 9 nucleotides matching TRBD1. The V and J ends lost 3 bases and 1 base, in that order; junction bases with no gene match: 3. Germline-derived CDR1 and CDR2 are KGHSH and LQKENI. The CDR3 runs to 15 residues. The CDR3 DNA is TGTGCCAGCTCACCCGGGACAGGGATCCAAGAGACCCAGTACTTC. This translates into CASSPGTGIQETQYF.

The chain is built from TRBV29-1 and TRBJ2-5; D may be TRBD2 (5 bases). The V end lost 6 bases, the J end lost 3 bases, and 8 bases lay between the germline ends. This CDR3 is 11 amino acids long. Germline-derived CDR1 and CDR2 are SQVTM and ANQGSEA. CDR3 amino acids: CSVRTEETQYF. CDR3 DNA: TGCAGCGTGCGGACTGAAGAGACCCAGTACTTC.